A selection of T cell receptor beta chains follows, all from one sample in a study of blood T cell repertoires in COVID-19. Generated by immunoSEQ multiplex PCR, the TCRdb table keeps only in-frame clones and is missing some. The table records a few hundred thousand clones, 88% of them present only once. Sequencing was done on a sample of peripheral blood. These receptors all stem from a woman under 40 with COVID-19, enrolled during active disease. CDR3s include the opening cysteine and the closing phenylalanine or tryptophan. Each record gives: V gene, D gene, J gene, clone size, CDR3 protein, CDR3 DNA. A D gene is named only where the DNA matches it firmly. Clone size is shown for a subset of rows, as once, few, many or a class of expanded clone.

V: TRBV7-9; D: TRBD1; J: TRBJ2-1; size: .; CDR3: CASSPTGTGQYNEQFF; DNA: TGTGCCAGCAGCCCCACCGGGACAGGACAGTACAATGAGCAGTTCTTC
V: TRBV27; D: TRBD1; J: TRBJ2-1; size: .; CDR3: CASGMTGSSYNEQFF; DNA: TGTGCCAGCGGAATGACAGGGAGCTCCTACAATGAGCAGTTCTTC
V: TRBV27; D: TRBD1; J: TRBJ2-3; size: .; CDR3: CASSLSPPTGATTDTQYF; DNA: TGTGCCAGCAGTTTATCCCCCCCGACAGGGGCCACCACAGATACGCAGTATTTT
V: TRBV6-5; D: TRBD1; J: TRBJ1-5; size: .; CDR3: CASSRDRNSNQPQHF; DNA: TGTGCCAGCAGTCGGGACAGAAATAGCAATCAGCCCCAGCATTTT
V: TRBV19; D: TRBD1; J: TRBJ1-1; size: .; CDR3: CASSPGTGDTEAFF; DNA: TGTGCCAGTAGTCCTGGGACAGGGGATACTGAAGCTTTCTTT
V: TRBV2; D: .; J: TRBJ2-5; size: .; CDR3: CASSGGMGETQYF; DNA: TGTGCCAGCAGTGGGGGCATGGGGGAGACCCAGTACTTC
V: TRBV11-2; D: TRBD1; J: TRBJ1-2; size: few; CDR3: CASSRQGNGYTF; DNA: TGTGCCAGCAGCCGACAGGGGAATGGCTACACCTTC
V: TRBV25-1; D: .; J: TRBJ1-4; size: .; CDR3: CASSEYGGGSNEKLFF; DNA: TGTGCCAGCAGTGAATACGGGGGGGGATCTAATGAAAAACTGTTTTTT
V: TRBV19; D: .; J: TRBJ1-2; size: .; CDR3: CASRTVTGQGYTF; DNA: TGTGCCAGTAGGACAGTGACCGGGCAAGGCTACACCTTC
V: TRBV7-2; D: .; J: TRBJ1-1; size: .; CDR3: CASRVQGRTEAFF; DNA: TGTGCCAGCAGGGTACAGGGAAGGACTGAAGCTTTCTTT
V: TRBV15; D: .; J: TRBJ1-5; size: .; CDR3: CATSAERRDQPQHF; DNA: TGTGCCACCAGCGCGGAGCGTCGGGATCAGCCCCAGCATTTT
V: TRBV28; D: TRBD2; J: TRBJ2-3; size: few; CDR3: CASRQAGTRADTQYF; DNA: TGTGCCAGCAGGCAAGCCGGGACTAGGGCAGATACGCAGTATTTT
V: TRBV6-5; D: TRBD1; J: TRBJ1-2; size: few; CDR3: CASSYEGTAYGYTF; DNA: TGTGCCAGCAGCTACGAAGGGACAGCCTATGGCTACACCTTC
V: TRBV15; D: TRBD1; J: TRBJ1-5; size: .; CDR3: CATSRDPAGGQPQHF; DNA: TGTGCCACCAGCAGAGATCCGGCAGGGGGTCAGCCCCAGCATTTT
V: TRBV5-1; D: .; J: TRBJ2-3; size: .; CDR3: CASSLDQSTDTQYF; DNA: TGCGCCAGCAGCTTGGATCAGTCCACAGATACGCAGTATTTT
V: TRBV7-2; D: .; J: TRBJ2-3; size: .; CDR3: CASSLGGRVGTDTQYF; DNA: TGTGCCAGCAGCTTAGGAGGCAGGGTCGGCACAGATACGCAGTATTTT
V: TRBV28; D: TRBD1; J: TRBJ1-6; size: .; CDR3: CASRDRSSYNSPLHF; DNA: TGTGCCAGCAGGGACAGGAGCTCCTATAATTCACCCCTCCACTTT
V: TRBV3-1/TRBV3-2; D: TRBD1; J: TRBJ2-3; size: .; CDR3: CASRNNRGRALGTDTQYF; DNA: TGTGCCAGCAGGAACAACAGGGGGCGCGCTTTGGGAACAGATACGCAGTATTTT
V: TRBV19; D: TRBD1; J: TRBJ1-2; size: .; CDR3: CASSPYGTGGDYGYTF; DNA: TGTGCCAGTAGTCCCTACGGGACAGGGGGCGACTATGGCTACACCTTC
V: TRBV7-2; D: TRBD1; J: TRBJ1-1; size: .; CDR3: CASSFQQGYTEAFF; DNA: TGTGCCAGCAGCTTCCAACAGGGGTACACTGAAGCTTTCTTT
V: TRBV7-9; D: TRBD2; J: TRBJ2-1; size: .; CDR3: CASSLAPAGSDEQFF; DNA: TGTGCCAGCAGCTTAGCCCCAGCGGGGAGCGATGAGCAGTTCTTC
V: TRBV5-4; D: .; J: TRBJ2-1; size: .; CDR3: CASSPRVAGGYNEQFF; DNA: TGTGCCAGCAGCCCCCGGGTAGCTGGCGGCTACAATGAGCAGTTCTTC
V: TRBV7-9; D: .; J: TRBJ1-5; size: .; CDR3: CASSLTVNQPQHF; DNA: TGTGCCAGCAGCCTAACAGTGAATCAGCCCCAGCATTTT